A selection of T cell receptor beta chains follows, all from one sample in a study of cytomegalovirus exposure and HLA in healthy donors. Produced via immunoSEQ multiplex PCR; TCRdb's table is partial and in-frame only. The sample holds roughly 120,000 clones; roughly 80% are singletons and the top ten take about a fifth. Material for sequencing was PBMCs. The receptors were sampled from a man aged 25-45 years in good health and CMV-seropositive. CDR3s include the opening cysteine and the closing phenylalanine or tryptophan. A D gene is named only where the DNA matches it firmly. Part of the rows lack a size; the others show once, few, many or a class for expanded clones.

TRBV18,NA,TRBJ2-5,NA,CASSPQSAGGETQYF
TRBV27,NA,TRBJ1-1,NA,CASSLFGVGGFGAEAFF
TRBV29-1,NA,TRBJ1-4,few,CSAETVEKLFF
TRBV19,NA,TRBJ1-5,NA,CASRNRVEQPQHF
TRBV5-1,NA,TRBJ2-1,NA,CASSLETRNEQFF
TRBV7-9,NA,TRBJ1-1,NA,CASSLVGRGGLNTEAFF
TRBV6-6,TRBD1,TRBJ2-7,NA,CASSWDRTYEQYF
TRBV5-1,NA,TRBJ2-5,NA,CASSLYGREETQYF
TRBV7-9,TRBD2,TRBJ2-2,NA,CASSFGRGDTGELFF
TRBV4-1,TRBD2,TRBJ2-1,NA,CASSRGLAGGRSYNEQFF
TRBV5-1,TRBD2,TRBJ2-1,NA,CASSFRTSGSGFNEQFF
TRBV18,NA,TRBJ2-7,NA,CASSPVAGAPYEQYF
TRBV11-3,NA,TRBJ1-5,NA,CASSLDRGLGATRNQPQHF
TRBV5-4,NA,TRBJ2-3,NA,CASSASDTQYF
TRBV29-1,TRBD2,TRBJ2-5,NA,CSVEVASGGETQYF
TRBV9,TRBD2,TRBJ2-1,once,CASSRGGVLSYNEQFF
TRBV5-5,NA,TRBJ2-5,NA,CASTPRGAGSETQYF
TRBV30,NA,TRBJ1-1,NA,CAWIPRTQNTEAFF
TRBV10-3,TRBD1,TRBJ2-1,NA,CAISERQGAGGPSSYNEQFF
TRBV5-1,NA,TRBJ1-1,NA,CASSLFGAEAFF
TRBV5-1,TRBD2,TRBJ2-5,NA,CASSLTSGQETQYF
TRBV7-8,TRBD1,TRBJ1-2,once,CASSPGGAGYGYTF
TRBV13,TRBD2,TRBJ2-1,NA,CASSEGLAGDHEQFF
TRBV4-1,TRBD1,TRBJ2-7,NA,CASSQGRQGAYEQYF
TRBV30,TRBD1,TRBJ2-7,NA,CAWSPRDRVTYEQYF
TRBV30,NA,TRBJ2-7,NA,CAWSWAGDEQYF
TRBV7-2,TRBD2,TRBJ2-7,NA,CASNSLAGGSEQYF
TRBV5-1,NA,TRBJ2-1,NA,CASSLAGDNEQFF
TRBV2,TRBD2,TRBJ2-3,NA,CASSLAETTDTQYF
TRBV14,NA,TRBJ2-1,NA,CASSQEIIQFF
TRBV2,TRBD2,TRBJ2-1,few,CASSPSGGVFNEQFF
TRBV14,TRBD2,TRBJ2-7,NA,CASSPNPGSGGRSYEQYF
TRBV19,TRBD1,TRBJ2-7,NA,CASSIAGQGTYEQYF
TRBV6-1,TRBD2,TRBJ2-5,NA,CASSEPAGGLGETQYF
TRBV9,TRBD1,TRBJ2-1,few,CASSLQGDEQFF
TRBV11-2,NA,TRBJ1-2,NA,CASSVGQYGYTF
TRBV4-1,NA,NA,few,CASSQDVGVPYEQYF
TRBV7-2,NA,TRBJ2-2,NA,CASSLDRINTGELFF
TRBV7-9,NA,TRBJ1-1,NA,CASSLEPQAFF
TRBV7-2,TRBD1,TRBJ2-7,NA,CASSLRTGLSYEQYF
TRBV11-2,TRBD1,TRBJ1-1,NA,CASSLAPGQLTEAFF
TRBV11-2,NA,TRBJ2-3,NA,CASSWREANSVDF
TRBV6-5,NA,TRBJ1-5,few,CASSFRWDYLQHF
TRBV28,TRBD2,TRBJ2-1,NA,CASSFSGLAYNEQFF
TRBV6-5,NA,TRBJ1-6,NA,CASSYRQSYNSPLHF
TRBV6-1,NA,TRBJ1-2,NA,CATPSPVGFYGYTF
TRBV28,NA,TRBJ1-2,NA,CASRGPPNYGYTF
TRBV9,TRBD1,TRBJ1-1,NA,CASSATGLVTEAFF
TRBV11-3,TRBD2,TRBJ2-3,NA,CASSRPTSGRSDTQYF
TRBV5-6,TRBD2,TRBJ2-1,NA,CASSLPSGSSNEQFF
TRBV7-9,TRBD2,TRBJ2-6,NA,CASSPPPGLRLGANVLTF